This TCR beta chain came from a study of PD-1 blockade in classical Hodgkin lymphoma. Germline lookup yields CDR1 MGHRA and CDR2 YSYEKL. This CDR3 is built from 15 residues. V shed 1 base and J shed 4 bases, with 12 bases lying between them. Libraries were prepared by immunoSEQ multiplex PCR; TCRdb keeps only in-frame clonotypes and omits some of them. The table records about 17,000 clones, around 80% of them present only once. Every patient was affected by relapse after autologous stem cell transplantation, while exposure to brentuximab vedotin was not uniform. Sequencing was performed on peripheral blood mononuclear cells (PBMCs), taken at baseline. This clonotype was sampled from a human donor with classical Hodgkin lymphoma. The chain couples TRBV4-1 to TRBJ2-3; possible D gene TRBD1, 6 bases. The CDR3 DNA reads as TGCGCCAGCAGCCAAGTCTGGTCAGGGGCAGATACGCAGTATTTT. Translated, it gives CASSQVWSGADTQYF.